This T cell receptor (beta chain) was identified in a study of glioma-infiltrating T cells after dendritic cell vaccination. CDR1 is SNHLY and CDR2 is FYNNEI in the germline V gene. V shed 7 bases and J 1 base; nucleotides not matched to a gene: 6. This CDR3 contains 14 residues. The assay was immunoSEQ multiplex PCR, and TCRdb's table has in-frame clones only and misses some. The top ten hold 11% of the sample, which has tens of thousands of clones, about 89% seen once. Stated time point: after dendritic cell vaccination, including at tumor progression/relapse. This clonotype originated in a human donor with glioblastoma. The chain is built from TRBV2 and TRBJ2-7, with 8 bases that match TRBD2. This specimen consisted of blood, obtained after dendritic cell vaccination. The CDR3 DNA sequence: TGTGCCAGCACCAAACTAGCGGAATCCTACGAGCAGTACTTC. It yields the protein CASTKLAESYEQYF.